These 32 T cell receptor beta chains were all obtained from the same sample, sequenced in a study of post-analysis software for immune sequencing data (dated by TCRdb to between 2014 and 2016). No antigen has been identified for these receptors. The full study reports these points: Significantly higher frequencies in patients than in controls were found for five or six TRBV segments, including TRBV5-6, TRBV5-1 and TRBV20-1.

The library was produced with PCR. Data came from an Illumina HiSeq 2500. Unique molecular identifiers were incorporated into TCR beta cDNA libraries to reduce PCR and sequencing biases. TCRdb reanalyzed the raw reads on its own, using fastp at Q25 for trimming and MiXCR for clone calling, and kept in-frame beta chains. Records with the same CDR3 protein are collapsed into one entry carrying the most frequent genes and DNA. The sample includes roughly 730,000 distinct CDR3 sequences, with around 27% observed a single time. Clones ranked in the top ten supply approximately 0.55% of the sample. Sequenced input: blood. These receptors all stem from a girl under 18 with multiple sclerosis.

This clonotype turned up a few times. The V and J genes are TRBV20-1 and TRBJ2-7; possibly TRBD1 or TRBD2 for D (7 bases each). V lost 5 bases and J 5 bases, leaving 16 bases between the germline ends. The CDR3 length is 13 residues. The germline V gene has CDR1 DFQATT and CDR2 SNEGSKA (reference sequence). DNA for the CDR3: TGCAGTGCTGCCCGGGACAGCGGGGACGAGCAGTACTTC. Encoded protein: CSAARDSGDEQYF.

This chain links TRBV3-1 with TRBJ2-1, with no clear D. Germline V gene sequence: CDR1 LGHDT, CDR2 YNNKEL (reference sequence). The CDR3 sequence is 14 residues long. Trimming took off 0 bases at V and 0 bases at J, with 3 bases between the two ends. Here the CDR3 reads CASSQEPSYNEQFF. As DNA, the CDR3 is TGTGCCAGCAGCCAAGAACCCTCCTACAATGAGCAGTTCTTC.

V usage is TRBV6-2 or TRBV6-3 and J usage is TRBJ1-1, with D hard to call. V was pared by 5 bases and J by 6 bases, with 16 bases between. The CDR3 covers 14 residues. Germline loops: CDR1 MNHEY, CDR2 SVGEGT. The CDR3 reads CASSSRGIDPEAFF. DNA for the CDR3: TGTGCCAGCAGTAGTCGAGGGATCGACCCTGAAGCTTTCTTT.

The rearrangement uses TRBV12-3 or TRBV12-4 and TRBJ2-1, with TRBD2 identical over 8 bases. V lost 2 bases, J lost 5 bases, and 2 bases stayed unmatched. The CDR3 is 14 amino acids. The DNA for the CDR3 is TGTGCCAGCAGTTTAAGTAGCGGGGACAATGAGCAGTTCTTC. Translating gives CASSLSSGDNEQFF.

This chain links TRBV7-9 with TRBJ2-5, with 14 bases fitting TRBD2. CDR1 is SEHNR and CDR2 is FQNEAQ in the germline V gene (reference sequence). The CDR3 loop spans 19 amino acids. With V trimmed by 2 bases and J by 4 bases, 12 bases remained unmatched. The CDR3 here is CASSLWFGLAGGAPETQYF. CDR3 coding DNA: TGTGCCAGCAGCTTATGGTTCGGACTAGCGGGGGGTGCGCCAGAGACCCAGTACTTC.

This chain connects TRBV27 to TRBJ2-6; D gene ambiguous. CDR3 length: 17 amino acids. Per germline, CDR1 MNHEY and CDR2 SMNVEV (reference sequence). With 6 bases removed from V and 2 bases from J, the gap between germline ends came to 17 bases. This CDR3 is CASSPLWHLTGANVLTF. DNA of the CDR3: TGTGCCAGCAGCCCCCTATGGCACCTAACTGGGGCCAACGTCCTGACTTTC.

The rearrangement joins TRBV4-3 to TRBJ2-7; D might be TRBD1 (6 bases). Trimming pared 1 base from V and 2 bases from J, leaving 9 bases between. This CDR3 has 14 amino acids. Germline V lookup: CDR1 LGHNA, CDR2 YSLEER. The CDR3 DNA follows: TGCGCCAGCAGCCAAGGAACAGGGACCTACGAGCAGTACTTC. Its protein product is CASSQGTGTYEQYF.

V and J are TRBV20-1 and TRBJ1-1, with TRBD1 as a possible D gene (5 bases). The CDR3 extends over 13 amino acids. Deletions cut 3 bases from V and 1 base from J, with 9 bases between. Germline lookup yields CDR1 DFQATT and CDR2 SNEGSKA (reference sequence). CDR3 protein: CSARAGTNTEAFF. In nucleotides, the CDR3 is TGCAGTGCTAGGGCAGGGACGAACACTGAAGCTTTCTTT.

The chain recombines TRBV3-1 with TRBJ2-1; D possibly corresponds to TRBD1 (8 bases). V was pared by 3 bases and J by 9 bases, with 15 bases between. The CDR3 is 14 amino acids. Germline-derived CDR1 and CDR2 are LGHDT and YNNKEL (reference sequence). The CDR3 DNA is TGTGCCAGCAGCCAGTACAGGGGGGGTGGTGAGCAGTTCTTC. Translated: CASSQYRGGGEQFF.

This clonotype appeared a few times. V gene TRBV5-1 combines with J gene TRBJ2-7, with TRBD1 matching over 7 bases. Trimming took 5 bases from V and 0 from J; bases not matched to a gene: 5. Germline lookup yields CDR1 SGHRS and CDR2 YFSETQ. The length of the CDR3 is 14 residues. CDR3 sequence (DNA): TGCGCCAGCAGACCGCAGGGGGACTCCTACGAGCAGTACTTC. It codes for CASRPQGDSYEQYF.

Concerning this clonotype: One end of the junction fails to match germline, which may point to a read error. The J gene is TRBJ1-5, the V gene TRBV20-1; TRBD1 is a possible D gene (6 bases). CDR3 size: 14 residues. Germline-derived CDR1 and CDR2 are DFQATT and SNEGSKA (reference sequence). Here the CDR3 reads CSAAGRDTNQPRHF. CDR3 in DNA: TGCAGTGCTGCCGGTAGGGACACCAATCAGCCCCGGCATTTT.

This clonotype was counted many times. J is TRBJ2-4 and V is TRBV5-6; D not resolved. The germline V and J ends were trimmed by 2 bases and 1 base, with 4 bases remaining between them. The germline gives CDR1 SGHDT, CDR2 YYEEEE. The CDR3 consists of 13 residues. The CDR3 reads CASSLGAKNIQYF. CDR3 nucleotide sequence: TGTGCCAGCAGCTTAGGGGCCAAAAACATTCAGTACTTC.

This chain links TRBV6-6 with TRBJ1-6; no clear D. The V gene lost 3 bases and the J gene lost 7 bases, with 10 bases spanning the gap. The CDR3 spans 14 residues. Germline CDR1 and CDR2: MNHNY and SVGAGI (reference sequence). This CDR3 is CASSYRGGNSPLHF. CDR3 sequence (DNA): TGTGCCAGCAGTTATCGAGGTGGCAATTCACCCCTCCACTTT.

A few counts support this clonotype. This chain links TRBV5-1 with TRBJ2-5; 8 bases line up with TRBD1. With 5 bases clipped from V and 5 bases from J, the junction kept 8 bases outside the gene matches. The germline CDR1 and CDR2 sequences are SGHRS and YFSETQ. The CDR3 spans 14 residues. The CDR3 sequence: CASRETGVRETQYF. The CDR3 DNA sequence: TGCGCCAGCAGAGAGACAGGGGTGCGGGAGACCCAGTACTTC. Full variable domain (outside the CDR3, taken from reference TRBV5-1 and TRBJ2-5): KAGVTQTPRYLIKTRGQQVTLSCSPISGHRSVSWYQQTPGQGLQFLFEYFSETQRNKGNFPGRFSGRQFSNSRSEMNVSTLELGDSALYLCASRETGVRETQYFGPGTRLLVL.

The chain joins TRBV20-1 to TRBJ2-1; weak D call: TRBD2 (7 bases). This CDR3 has 14 amino acids. CDR1 DFQATT and CDR2 SNEGSKA come from the germline V gene (reference sequence). V lost 5 bases to trimming and J lost 5 bases, with 16 bases between them. This chain's CDR3 is CSAPSAGAHNEQFF. Written as DNA, the CDR3 is TGCAGTGCTCCCTCGGCGGGGGCCCACAATGAGCAGTTCTTC.

There are many counts of this clonotype. This chain joins TRBV7-2 and TRBJ2-3; D is ambiguous. Germline CDR1 and CDR2: SGHTA and FQGNSA. The CDR3 length is 17 residues. Trimming left V 5 bases short and J 3 bases short, with 21 bases between. CDR3 loop: CASSANKGWPQTDTQYF. Here the CDR3 DNA reads TGTGCCAGCAGCGCCAATAAAGGCTGGCCCCAAACAGATACGCAGTATTTT.

This clonotype was recorded a few times. J is TRBJ1-1 and V is TRBV19; 7 bases align to TRBD1. Germline trimming cut 5 bases from V and 6 bases from J; bases unmatched to any gene: 3. Germline assignment: CDR1 LNHDA and CDR2 SQIVND (reference sequence). The CDR3 covers 12 residues. Here the CDR3 reads CASSLQGSEAFF. The CDR3 DNA is TGTGCCAGTAGTCTACAGGGGTCTGAAGCTTTCTTT. Filled out from reference TRBV19 and TRBJ1-1, the complete variable domain reads DGGITQSPKYLFRKEGQNVTLSCEQNLNHDAMYWYRQDPGQGLRLIYYSQIVNDFQKGDIAEGYSVSREKKESFPLTVTSAQKNPTAFYLCASSLQGSEAFFGQGTRLTVV.

The genes are TRBV7-8 and TRBJ2-7, with no clear D. The CDR3 contains 12 residues. The V gene lost 3 bases and the J gene lost 10 bases, with 13 bases spanning the gap. CDR1 is SGHVS, CDR2 FQNEAQ, per germline. DNA of the CDR3: TGTGCCAGCAGCTTCGCTTTTGATGCCCAGTACTTC. Protein sequence: CASSFAFDAQYF.

This clonotype showed up just a few times. The genes are TRBV4-1 and TRBJ2-3; perhaps TRBD2 as D (5 bases). Germline V gives CDR1 MGHRA, CDR2 YSYEKL. V lost 0 bases, J lost 3 bases, and 13 bases lay in between. The CDR3 has 16 residues. The CDR3 protein is CASSQELGRGTDTQYF. The CDR3 nucleotides read TGCGCCAGCAGCCAAGAATTGGGGAGAGGTACAGATACGCAGTATTTT.

This clonotype showed up just a few times. This CDR3 reads CASSPRTTYSYEQYF. CDR3 DNA sequence: TGTGCCAGCAGTCCACGGACTACCTACTCCTACGAGCAGTACTTC. The rearrangement joins TRBV6-2 or TRBV6-3 to TRBJ2-7; perhaps TRBD2 as D (6 bases). The CDR3 consists of 15 residues. In germline, CDR1 is MNHEY, CDR2 SVGEGT. With 5 bases removed from V and 0 bases from J, the gap between germline ends came to 14 bases.

V usage is TRBV24-1 and J usage is TRBJ2-5; 12 nucleotides line up with TRBD2. The length of the CDR3 is 16 residues. CDR1 KGHDR and CDR2 SFDVKD come from the germline V gene. J gave up 5 bases and V 4 bases, and 7 bases lay outside the gene matches. CDR3 loop: CATSDLLAGGRETQYF. The CDR3 DNA reads TGTGCCACCAGTGACTTACTAGCGGGAGGCCGGGAGACCCAGTACTTC.

This clonotype was counted a few times. V gene TRBV7-2 combines with J gene TRBJ2-7, with D possibly called TRBD1 or TRBD2 (6 bases each). The germline gives CDR1 SGHTA, CDR2 FQGNSA. The V gene lost 0 bases and the J gene lost 6 bases, with 18 bases spanning the gap. The CDR3 has 16 residues. The CDR3 here is CASSLASSGARREQYF. In DNA, the CDR3 is TGTGCCAGCAGCTTAGCATCATCGGGGGCGAGGCGCGAGCAGTACTTC.

There are a few counts of this clonotype. The chain combines TRBV4-3 with TRBJ2-3; 9 bases fit TRBD1. CDR1 LGHNA and CDR2 YSLEER come from the germline V gene. This CDR3 region has 15 residues. Unmatched junction bases numbered 8, after V lost 6 bases and J lost 4 bases. The CDR3 nucleotides read TGCGCCAGCAGACGTTCTCGACAGGGGGCAGATACGCAGTATTTT. Translating gives CASRRSRQGADTQYF.

This clonotype has a handful of counts. The CDR3 sequence is CASSSGTPIVEAFF. CDR3 nucleotide sequence: TGTGCCAGCAGCTCGGGTACGCCGATCGTAGAAGCTTTCTTT. The rearrangement links TRBV6-6 to TRBJ1-1; unclear D gene. V dropped 6 bases and J dropped 8 bases, with 19 bases sitting between them. This CDR3 has 14 amino acids. CDR1 is MNHNY, CDR2 SVGAGI, per germline (reference sequence).

The genes are TRBV5-1 and TRBJ2-3; the match to TRBD2 covers 8 bases. Trimming at V came to 1 base and at J to 6 bases, leaving 7 bases not matched to a gene. CDR3 length equals 15 residues. Germline loops: CDR1 SGHRS, CDR2 YFSETQ. In DNA form, the CDR3 reads TGCGCCAGCAGCTTGCTGCTAGCGGGTGGGGATACGCAGTATTTT. This encodes CASSLLLAGGDTQYF.

This chain links TRBV19 with TRBJ2-6; D not certain. This CDR3 spans 14 amino acids. In germline, CDR1 is LNHDA, CDR2 SQIVND (reference sequence). The V and J ends lost 6 bases and 0 bases respectively, with 6 bases between them. The CDR3 protein is CASRFNSGANVLTF. CDR3 DNA sequence: TGTGCCAGTAGGTTTAACTCTGGGGCCAACGTCCTGACTTTC.

This clonotype has a single count. The J gene is TRBJ1-5, the V gene TRBV20-1, with D unclear. The CDR3 runs 14 residues. Trimming stripped 1 base from V and 4 bases from J, with 11 bases between. Germline CDR1 reads DFQATT; CDR2 reads SNEGSKA (reference sequence). CDR3 DNA sequence: TGCAGTGCTAGAGCCCCTCGGGAAAATCAGCCCCAGCATTTT. This gives the protein CSARAPRENQPQHF.

The chain employs TRBV6-2 or TRBV6-3 and TRBJ1-1; D may be TRBD1 (6 bases). The CDR3 has 14 residues. CDR1 is MNHEY, CDR2 SVGEGT, per germline. V was shortened by 6 bases and J by 3 bases, with 14 bases between the two germline ends. The DNA of the CDR3 is TGTGCCAGCAGAAAACAGGGTGTGGACACTGAAGCTTTCTTT. Residues: CASRKQGVDTEAFF.

The chain combines TRBV10-3 with TRBJ1-5; 9 nucleotides align to TRBD1. The CDR3 consists of 14 residues. The V segment lost 6 bases and the J segment 5 bases; nucleotides outside the gene matches: 5. Germline assignment: CDR1 ENHRY and CDR2 SYGVKD. CDR3 DNA sequence: TGTGCCATCAGGGGGACAGGGATGGATCAGCCCCAGCATTTT. Residues: CAIRGTGMDQPQHF.

This clonotype has only a few counts. The CDR3, as DNA: TGTGCCAGCCAGTGGGGAACAGGGGCGAACACCGGGGAGCTGTTTTTT. Its protein is CASQWGTGANTGELFF. V usage is TRBV27 and J usage is TRBJ2-2; TRBD1 aligns across 7 bases. CDR1 and CDR2 from the germline V gene are MNHEY and SMNVEV (reference sequence). The CDR3 is 16 residues long. The junction had 9 bases not matched to a gene; V was cut back by 8 bases and J by 0 bases.

The genes are TRBV9 and TRBJ1-4; D may be TRBD1 (5 bases). V shed 3 bases and J shed 2 bases, with 14 bases lying between them. Germline V gene lookup returns CDR1 SGDLS and CDR2 YYNGEE. This CDR3 is 16 amino acids long. CDR3 residues: CASSGRGRSTNEKLFF. CDR3 coding DNA: TGTGCCAGCAGCGGCCGGGGCCGGTCTACTAATGAAAAACTGTTTTTT.

The V call is TRBV6-6, the J call TRBJ2-1; the match to TRBD2 covers 10 bases. There are 15 residues in the CDR3. CDR1 and CDR2 (germline): MNHNY, SVGAGI (reference sequence). V lost 4 bases, J lost 5 bases, and 5 bases stayed unmatched. CDR3 DNA: TGTGCCAGCAGTTTTGGACTAGCGGCCGACAATGAGCAGTTCTTC. Amino acid sequence: CASSFGLAADNEQFF.